The clone carrying this T cell receptor beta chain was seen just once. The germline V gene encodes CDR1 SGHDT and CDR2 YYEEEE. This CDR3 is built from 14 residues. V lost 4 bases, J lost 7 bases, and 18 bases lay in between. Clones were read by immunoSEQ multiplex PCR, and TCRdb kept only the in-frame ones, dropping some. The table has 90,000 to 100,000 clones, about 86% seen once. This sample is part of a study of blood T cell repertoires in COVID-19. Study-wide context: Samples taken during acute and convalescent COVID-19 were collected in the United States, Italy and Spain. PBMCs, B-cell-depleted T cells, or T cells provided the cDNA or gDNA that made up the material.

The chain joins TRBV5-6 to TRBJ2-7; possible D gene TRBD2, 5 bases. This receptor was obtained from a human donor in a cohort sampled during active COVID-19. Sequenced sample: peripheral blood. The CDR3 region is CASSTTTRELEQYF. The DNA for the CDR3 is TGTGCCAGCAGCACGACTACAAGGGAACTGGAGCAGTACTTC. Combining the CDR3 with reference TRBV5-6 and TRBJ2-7 gives the whole variable domain DAGVTQSPTHLIKTRGQQVTLRCSPKSGHDTVSWYQQALGQGPQFIFQYYEEEERQRGNFPDRFSGHQFPNYSSELNVNALLLGDSALYLCASSTTTRELEQYFGPGTRLTVT.